This T cell receptor (beta chain) was sequenced in a study of a mutant IDH1 vaccine in newly diagnosed glioma. Germline V CDR1 and CDR2: GTSNPN, SVGIG (reference sequence). Trimming left V 5 bases short and J 5 bases short, with 9 bases between. This CDR3 has 11 amino acids. Time point denoted: week 35, safety follow-up. Topical imiquimod was applied with each vaccine dose, which held 300 ug of mutant IDH1 20-mer peptide. About this clone: What it recognizes is unknown.

Only in-frame clones appear in the TCRdb table, and some are missing; sequencing was by immunoSEQ multiplex PCR. The profile shows about 48,000 clones, about 82% of them singletons. This sequence originates from a man aged 35 to 55 with glioma. The chain uses TRBV30 and TRBJ2-5, with D perhaps matching TRBD1 (6 bases). Specimen: PBMCs, collected from a glioma patient whose treatment included an IDH1 peptide vaccine. The CDR3 DNA reads TGTGCCTGGGGGGGCTCCGAGACCCAGTACTTC. Translating gives CAWGGSETQYF.